A selection of T cell receptor beta chains follows, all from one sample in a study of beta chain features in type 1 diabetes. TCRdb keeps only in-frame clones here, not all; method: immunoSEQ multiplex PCR. Here the sample spans about 370,000 clones, over 12% being singletons. Sequencing was done on a sample of naive CD4+ T cells from blood. The receptors were sampled from a woman under 30 in good health. Both conserved end residues are part of each CDR3. The D gene is left open where the match is weak. Clone size is stated in some rows and not others, as once, few, many or a class when expanded.

>-|TRBV5-1|-|TRBJ2-2
TGCGCCAGCAGCTTGGAACGTCAGGGCGGGGAGCTGTTTTTT
CASSLERQGGELFF
>-|TRBV6-1|-|TRBJ2-3
TGTGCCAGCAGTGAAGAACGGGGGGATACGCAGTATTTT
CASSEERGDTQYF
>few|TRBV4-3|TRBD2|TRBJ2-1
TGCGCCAGCAGCCTCGAGGGGCTAGCGGGGGATGAGCAGTTCTTC
CASSLEGLAGDEQFF
>few|TRBV19|-|TRBJ2-5
TGTGCCAGTAGAACATACGGGAAACAAGAGACCCAGTACTTC
CASRTYGKQETQYF
>few|TRBV30|TRBD1|TRBJ2-6
TGTGCCTGGAACGCTCCGGGACAGAGCTCTGGGGCCAACGTCCTGACTTTC
CAWNAPGQSSGANVLTF
>few|TRBV9|TRBD2|TRBJ2-5
TGTGCCAGCACCCGGGGGGGAGGAGAGACCCAGTACTTC
CASTRGGGETQYF
>-|TRBV19|TRBD2|TRBJ2-1
TGTGCCAGTAGTACACGGGAGGTAGCGGTAACCAATGAGCAGTTCTTC
CASSTREVAVTNEQFF
>few|TRBV19|TRBD2|TRBJ2-1
TGTGCCAGTAGTCCCGGCCCAACTAGCGGGTATTCCCATGAGCAGTTCTTC
CASSPGPTSGYSHEQFF
>-|TRBV6-5|-|TRBJ2-7
TGTGCCAGCAGTTACAATCGAGGGCGGCCTTACGAGCAGTACTTC
CASSYNRGRPYEQYF
>few|TRBV27|TRBD1|TRBJ2-1
TGTGCCAGCAGTTCGTACCCACAGGGGAAGGGGTTCTTC
CASSSYPQGKGFF
>-|TRBV18|-|TRBJ1-1
TGTGCCAGCTCAACTTATCTAGGGGCCGGCACTGAAGCTTTCTTT
CASSTYLGAGTEAFF
>-|TRBV18|TRBD1|TRBJ2-1
TGTGCCAGCTCACCCAGGGACAGGGAGGAACTGTTCTTC
CASSPRDREELFF
>-|TRBV27|-|TRBJ1-2
TGTGCCAGCAGTTCCGGGGAAACTAACTATGGCTACACCTTC
CASSSGETNYGYTF
>few|TRBV10-3|-|TRBJ1-1
TGTGCCATCGCCCAAAATGGGGCTCCCTTCTTT
CAIAQNGAPFF
>-|TRBV15|TRBD2|TRBJ2-5
TGTGCCACCACCGAGGGTTGGGGGAGGGCCATGCAGACCCAGTACTTC
CATTEGWGRAMQTQYF
>-|TRBV7-3|TRBD1|TRBJ2-4
TGTGCCAGCAGCCCCGGGACAGCCCGAGACATTCAGTACTTC
CASSPGTARDIQYF
>-|TRBV5-1|-|TRBJ2-7
TGCGCCAGCAGACCTCAGGGGAGCTCCTACGAGCAGTACTTC
CASRPQGSSYEQYF
>few|TRBV29-1|-|TRBJ2-4
TGCAGCGTTGGGGGGGTAGCCAAAAACATTCAGTACTTC
CSVGGVAKNIQYF
>few|TRBV18|TRBD2|TRBJ2-1
TGTGCCAGCTCACCGGGACTAGTCGGGGGGAATGAGCAGTTCTTC
CASSPGLVGGNEQFF
>-|TRBV2|-|TRBJ2-3
TGTGCCAGCAGTCTAGTGGGTACGCAGTATTTT
CASSLVGTQYF
>-|TRBV9|-|TRBJ2-1
TGTGCCAGCAGCGTCCGGGACAACTCCTACAATGAGCAGTTCTTC
CASSVRDNSYNEQFF
>-|TRBV19|-|TRBJ2-7
TGTGCCAGTAGTACAACCTCCAGGGTATACGAGCAGTACTTC
CASSTTSRVYEQYF
>once|TRBV30|TRBD2|TRBJ2-2
TGTGCCGGGACCGGACTAGCGGGAGGGTACACCGGGGAGCTGTTTTTT
CAGTGLAGGYTGELFF
>-|TRBV7-6|-|TRBJ1-2
TGTGCCAGGGGACTGCTTAGCTACACCTTC
CARGLLSYTF
>few|TRBV28|TRBD1|TRBJ2-7
TGTGCCAGCAGCCGCCAGACAGGGTCGGGCGAGCAGTACTTC
CASSRQTGSGEQYF
>few|TRBV15|TRBD1|TRBJ2-5
TGTGCCACCAGCAGAGATGGATTCGTTGGACAGGGCAGAGAGACCCAGTACTTC
CATSRDGFVGQGRETQYF
>few|TRBV5-4|-|TRBJ2-1
TGTGCCAGCAGCTTGGTGGGGACACCCGTATACAATGAGCAGTTCTTC
CASSLVGTPVYNEQFF
>-|TRBV30|TRBD2|TRBJ2-4
TGTGCCTGGAGTCTTGACGGGAGGCACATTCAGTACTTC
CAWSLDGRHIQYF
>-|TRBV28|-|TRBJ1-2
TGTGCCAGCAGTCTTAGTGTCAGGGTCTATGGCTACACCTTC
CASSLSVRVYGYTF
>few|TRBV7-9|TRBD1|TRBJ1-3
TGTGCCAGCAGCTTCGACAGGGCCAGCTCTGGAAACACCATATATTTT
CASSFDRASSGNTIYF
>-|TRBV30|-|TRBJ1-1
TGTGCCTGGATCTGGGCAAACACTGAAGCTTTCTTT
CAWIWANTEAFF
>few|TRBV7-9|TRBD1|TRBJ2-7
TGTGCCAGCAGCTTACCCGGGACAGGGGCTTCCTACGAGCAGTACTTC
CASSLPGTGASYEQYF
>-|TRBV4-3|-|TRBJ1-1
TGCGCCAGCAGCCCCCAGTCTGAGAACACTGAAGCTTTCTTT
CASSPQSENTEAFF
>few|TRBV30|-|TRBJ2-2
TGTGCCTGGAGTGTACCGGTCGGGGAGCTGTTTTTT
CAWSVPVGELFF
>few|TRBV19|TRBD2|TRBJ2-1
TGTGCCAGTAGTATAGACAGACTAGCGGGAGCAGGTGAGCAGTTCTTC
CASSIDRLAGAGEQFF
>-|TRBV18|TRBD2|TRBJ2-1
TGTGCCAGCTCTATTCTAGCGGGACCTCTGGGGGAGTTCTTC
CASSILAGPLGEFF
>-|TRBV6-5|TRBD1|TRBJ1-2
TGTGCCAGCTGCCCCTCGGACAGGTACTCTGGCTACACCTTC
CASCPSDRYSGYTF
>-|TRBV30|-|TRBJ2-1
TGTGCCTGGGCGGGACCGAAGTTTTACAATGAGCAGTTCTTC
CAWAGPKFYNEQFF
>-|TRBV7-8|-|TRBJ1-1
TGTGCCAGCAGCTTAGTCGGGGACACTGAAGCTTTCTTT
CASSLVGDTEAFF
>few|TRBV5-1|TRBD1|TRBJ2-6
TGCGCCAGCAGCCCCCCGACAGGGAGCTCTGGGGCCAACGTCCTGACTTTC
CASSPPTGSSGANVLTF
>few|TRBV29-1|TRBD2|TRBJ2-1
TGCAGCGTAACTAGCGTCCCAAACAATGAGCAGTTCTTC
CSVTSVPNNEQFF